The 14 T cell receptor beta chains below come from one sample, sequenced in a study of blood T cells in healthy people across ages. With a J-beta primer mix and a sample-barcoded 5' primer, a second PCR ran about 6 to 11 cycles. MiXCR, run by TCRdb on the 5' RACE reads, gives a single entry per CDR3 protein. The table has about 500,000 distinct CDR3 sequences, under 30% seen once. This sample also appeared in a second study, on T cells of mothers and their children.

Sequencing was carried out using blood. The receptor set was obtained from a boy under 18 in good health.

The rearrangement links TRBV7-9 to TRBJ2-1, with D tentatively TRBD1 or TRBD2 (5 bases each). The CDR3 totals 13 residues. Trimming stripped 5 bases from V and 4 bases from J, with 9 bases between. Germline V gene lookup returns CDR1 SEHNR and CDR2 FQNEAQ (reference sequence). The CDR3: CASSVRGYNEQFF. DNA for the CDR3: TGTGCCAGCAGCGTGAGGGGATACAATGAGCAGTTCTTC.

The sample holds a few counts of this clonotype. The CDR3 bases are TGCGCCAGCAGTTCACTAGCGGGAAAGCCAGATACGCAGTATTTT. Protein: CASSSLAGKPDTQYF. The chain recombines TRBV5-1 with TRBJ2-3; 10 nucleotides agree with TRBD2. CDR3 length: 15 amino acids. The junction had 7 bases not matched to a gene; V was cut back by 5 bases and J by 4 bases. Germline CDR1 and CDR2: SGHRS and YFSETQ.

To note about this clonotype: One end of the junction does not line up with germline, which may come from a read error. The genes are TRBV12-3 or TRBV12-4 and TRBJ2-5; D remains unclear. This CDR3 is built from 15 residues. DNA of the CDR3: TGTGGCAGCAGTTTTATGGGCGTCCCCCAAGAGACCCAGTACTTC. This encodes CGSSFMGVPQETQYF.

This chain connects TRBV30 to TRBJ2-3; D remains ambiguous. Germline V gene lookup returns CDR1 GTSNPN and CDR2 SVGIG (reference sequence). Trimming shortened V by 4 bases and J by 2 bases, and 13 bases separated the two germline ends. The CDR3 extends over 14 amino acids. CDR3 protein: CAWMVSVHTDTQYF. The CDR3 DNA reads TGTGCCTGGATGGTCTCAGTACACACAGATACGCAGTATTTT.

This clonotype was detected only a few times. The chain joins TRBV20-1 to TRBJ1-5, with 7 bases that match TRBD1. This CDR3 has 14 amino acids. V was pared by 4 bases and J by 3 bases, with 6 bases of the junction left unmatched. CDR1 is DFQATT and CDR2 is SNEGSKA in the germline V gene (reference sequence). The CDR3: CSAKHDRANQPQHF. CDR3 nucleotide sequence: TGCAGTGCTAAACATGACAGGGCCAATCAGCCCCAGCATTTT.

This clonotype was found a few times. This sequence joins TRBV7-8 and TRBJ2-5; D assignment may be TRBD1 or TRBD2 (5 bases each). Germline V gene data show CDR1 as SGHVS and CDR2 as FQNEAQ. This CDR3 comprises 14 residues. V was cut by 9 bases and J by 7 bases, with 21 bases left in between. CDR3 region: CASSWAVRGGTQYF. The CDR3 region has the DNA TGTGCCAGTAGTTGGGCTGTGCGTGGGGGGACCCAGTACTTC.

The V gene is TRBV5-1, the J gene TRBJ2-5, with 8 bases identical to TRBD2. Per germline, CDR1 SGHRS and CDR2 YFSETQ. This CDR3 contains 15 residues. Germline trimming cut 4 bases from V and 0 bases from J; bases unmatched to any gene: 5. The CDR3 DNA reads TGCGCCAGCAGCAACGGGGGGGAGTACCAAGAGACCCAGTACTTC. It encodes CASSNGGEYQETQYF.

The chain carries TRBV4-3 and TRBJ1-1; no clear D gene. Germline assignment: CDR1 LGHNA and CDR2 YSLEER. The V gene lost 0 bases and the J gene lost 4 bases, with 9 bases spanning the gap. This CDR3 spans 14 amino acids. CDR3 protein: CASSQDQQATEAFF. The CDR3 DNA is TGCGCCAGCAGCCAAGATCAGCAGGCCACTGAAGCTTTCTTT.

This clonotype was observed a few times. The chain is built from TRBV4-3 and TRBJ2-3; possibly TRBD1 for D (5 bases). The V and J ends lost 1 base and 0 bases respectively, with 11 bases between them. Germline V lookup: CDR1 LGHNA, CDR2 YSLEER. CDR3 size: 16 residues. CDR3 bases: TGCGCCAGCAGCCAAGCCCATGGGGCGAGCACAGATACGCAGTATTTT. Residues: CASSQAHGASTDTQYF.

This clonotype was recorded a few times. The gene calls are TRBV7-9 and TRBJ2-5; TRBD2 aligns across 13 bases. CDR3 length: 17 amino acids. Per the germline V gene, CDR1 is SEHNR and CDR2 is FQNEAQ (reference sequence). Trimming removed 4 bases from V and 3 bases from J; junction bases left unmatched: 8. Here the CDR3 DNA reads TGTGCCAGCAGCTCCGGGGGACTAGCGGGATCCAAAGAGACCCAGTACTTC. Protein product: CASSSGGLAGSKETQYF.

This clonotype has more than one count but fewer than ten. The chain uses TRBV5-6 and TRBJ1-6; 7 bases line up with TRBD1. Germline loops: CDR1 SGHDT, CDR2 YYEEEE. The CDR3 is 18 amino acids. V lost 4 bases and J lost 0; bases outside the gene matches: 10. In DNA, the CDR3 is TGTGCCAGCAGCGAGGACTACAGGGGCAGCTCCTATAATTCACCCCTCCACTTT. Amino acid sequence: CASSEDYRGSSYNSPLHF.

The chain couples TRBV20-1 to TRBJ1-1; no definite D call. Germline assignment: CDR1 DFQATT and CDR2 SNEGSKA (reference sequence). V lost 6 bases and J 1 base, leaving 18 bases between the germline ends. This CDR3 spans 15 amino acids. The CDR3 sequence: CSARRTVTSNTEAFF. DNA for the CDR3: TGCAGTGCAAGGAGGACTGTCACCTCGAACACTGAAGCTTTCTTT.

The rearrangement links TRBV2 to TRBJ2-2; D assignment may be TRBD1 or TRBD2 (7 bases each). The CDR3 consists of 15 residues. V shed 7 bases and J shed 0 bases, with 12 bases lying between them. Germline V lookup: CDR1 SNHLY, CDR2 FYNNEI. CDR3 loop: CASIQGGANTGELFF. CDR3 DNA: TGTGCCAGCATCCAGGGGGGGGCGAACACCGGGGAGCTGTTTTTT. Full variable domain (missing parts from reference TRBV2 and TRBJ2-2): EPEVTQTPSHQVTQMGQEVILRCVPISNHLYFYWYRQILGQKVEFLVSFYNNEISEKSEIFDDQFSVERPDGSNFTLKIRSTKLEDSAMYFCASIQGGANTGELFFGEGSRLTVL.

There are a few counts of this clonotype. The chain combines TRBV7-9 with TRBJ1-4; no firm D call. The V gene's germline CDR1 is SEHNR and CDR2 FQNEAQ (reference sequence). The CDR3 is made up of 15 amino acids. V was trimmed by 5 bases and J by 7 bases, leaving 17 bases between them. CDR3 sequence: CASSPLLRRTEKLFF. The CDR3 DNA sequence: TGTGCCAGCAGCCCCCTCTTGAGGAGGACTGAAAAACTGTTTTTT.